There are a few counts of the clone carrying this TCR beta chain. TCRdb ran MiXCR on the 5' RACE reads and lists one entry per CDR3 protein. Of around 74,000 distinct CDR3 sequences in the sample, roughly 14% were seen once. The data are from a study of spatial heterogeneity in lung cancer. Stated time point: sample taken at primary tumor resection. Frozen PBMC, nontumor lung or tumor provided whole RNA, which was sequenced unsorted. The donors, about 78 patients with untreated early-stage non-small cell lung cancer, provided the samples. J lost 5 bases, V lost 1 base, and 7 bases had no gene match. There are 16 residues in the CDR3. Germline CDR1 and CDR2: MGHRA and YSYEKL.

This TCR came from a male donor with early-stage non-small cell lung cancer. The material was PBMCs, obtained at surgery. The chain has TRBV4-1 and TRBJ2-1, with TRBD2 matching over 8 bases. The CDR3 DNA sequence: TGCGCCAGCAGCCAAGCGCTAGCGGGCCTAAACAATGAGCAGTTCTTC. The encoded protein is CASSQALAGLNNEQFF.